The 31 T cell receptor beta chains given below trace back to one sample, sequenced in a study of brain T cells in children with intractable seizures. Profiling relied on immunoSEQ multiplex PCR, and the TCRdb table lists in-frame clones only, not all of them. Among roughly 120,000 clones listed, approximately 94% were seen once. The sample was peripheral blood, taken at surgery. The receptor set was obtained from a boy under three years old with hemimegalencephaly and intractable seizures.

The CDR3 sequence is CASSPPLRDRGPNPANEKLFF. The DNA for the CDR3 is TGTGCCAGCTCACCACCTTTGCGGGACAGGGGGCCCAACCCAGCTAATGAAAAACTGTTTTTT. The chain links TRBV18 to TRBJ1-4; 12 bases align to TRBD1. V lost 0 bases to trimming and J lost 3 bases; unmatched junction nucleotides: 14. The CDR3 spans 21 residues. Germline assignment: CDR1 KGHSH and CDR2 LQKENI.

This clone was counted once. The J gene is TRBJ2-3, the V gene TRBV4-1; D is undetermined. V was shortened by 6 bases and J by 4 bases, with 5 bases between the two germline ends. This CDR3 contains 11 residues. The germline CDR1 and CDR2 sequences are MGHRA and YSYEKL. CDR3: CASRASDTQYF. CDR3 in DNA: TGCGCCAGCAGGGCTTCAGATACGCAGTATTTT.

This chain uses TRBV3-1 (or the pseudogene TRBV3-2) with TRBJ1-4; the D is unclear. This CDR3 contains 15 residues. Trimming cost V 6 bases and J 8 bases, with 19 bases left between them. CDR1 is LGHDT, CDR2 YNNKEL, per germline (reference sequence). The CDR3 is CASSPRPETREKLFF. The CDR3 DNA is TGTGCCAGCAGTCCACGCCCCGAAACTCGGGAAAAACTGTTTTTT.

The chain carries TRBV7-9 and TRBJ1-2, with D unclear. This CDR3 is 14 amino acids long. From germline, CDR1 is SEHNR and CDR2 FQNEAQ (reference sequence). Trimming cost V 0 bases and J 3 bases, with 8 bases left between them. The CDR3 loop is CASSLAGSHYGYTF. CDR3 coding DNA: TGTGCCAGCAGCTTAGCGGGCAGTCACTATGGCTACACCTTC.

The chain has TRBV4-2 and TRBJ2-3; 9 bases map to TRBD2. Trimming at V came to 2 bases and at J to 2 bases, leaving 11 bases not matched to a gene. Looked up from germline, CDR1 is LGHNA and CDR2 is YNFKEQ. CDR3 size: 18 residues. CDR3 nucleotide sequence: TGTGCCAGCAGCCAAAGAGCGACTAGCGGCCAAACCACAGATACGCAGTATTTT. Its translation is CASSQRATSGQTTDTQYF.

This rearrangement joins TRBV15 to TRBJ2-5, with 8 bases fitting TRBD1. The germline CDR1 and CDR2 sequences are LNHNV and YYDKDF (reference sequence). J gave up 4 bases and V 2 bases, and 12 bases lay outside the gene matches. This CDR3 region has 17 residues. CDR3 in amino acids: CATSRSTGVWGVETQYF. CDR3 DNA: TGTGCCACCAGCAGATCGACAGGGGTGTGGGGTGTAGAGACCCAGTACTTC.

This chain links TRBV29-1 with TRBJ2-5, with 10 bases aligning to TRBD1. Germline CDR1 is SQVTM and CDR2 is ANQGSEA. With V trimmed by 5 bases and J by 5 bases, 8 bases remained unmatched. This CDR3 is built from 14 residues. CDR3 region: CSVFRDRGSETQYF. In nucleotides, the CDR3 is TGCAGCGTTTTTAGGGACAGGGGCTCGGAGACCCAGTACTTC.

The V and J genes are TRBV11-3 and TRBJ2-1, with TRBD1 identical over 9 bases. CDR3 length: 17 amino acids. V lost 4 bases, J lost 5 bases, and 12 bases stayed unmatched. Germline loops: CDR1 SGHNT, CDR2 YENEEA. The CDR3 region is CASSYYAGTGLNNEQFF. The DNA for the CDR3 is TGTGCCAGCAGCTATTATGCCGGGACAGGGTTAAACAATGAGCAGTTCTTC. Full variable domain (rest looked up from reference TRBV11-3 and TRBJ2-1): EAGVVQSPRYKIIEKKQPVAFWCNPISGHNTLYWYLQNLGQGPELLIRYENEEAVDDSQLPKDRFSAERLKGVDSTLKIQPAELGDSAVYLCASSYYAGTGLNNEQFFGPGTRLTVL.

This chain's CDR3 is CASTSALRESYNEQFF. The CDR3 DNA reads TGTGCCAGCACCTCTGCCTTACGGGAGTCCTACAATGAGCAGTTCTTC. The rearrangement joins TRBV5-4 to TRBJ2-1; possibly TRBD2 for D (6 bases). V lost 6 bases and J 1 base, leaving 17 bases between the germline ends. Germline lookup yields CDR1 SGHNT and CDR2 YYREEE (reference sequence). The CDR3 loop spans 16 amino acids.

The rearrangement links TRBV9 to TRBJ1-6, with TRBD1 identical over 9 bases. Germline V CDR1 and CDR2: SGDLS, YYNGEE. This CDR3 comprises 15 residues. After removal of 3 bases from V and 9 bases from J, the junction contained 7 bases not matched to a gene. CDR3 bases: TGTGCCAGCAGCGCCCAGACAGGGGGGATTTCACCCCTCCACTTT. Protein product: CASSAQTGGISPLHF. Looking up the rest from reference TRBV9 and TRBJ1-6 gives the full variable domain: DSGVTQTPKHLITATGQRVTLRCSPRSGDLSVYWYQQSLDQGLQFLIQYYNGEERAKGNILERFSAQQFPDLHSELNLSSLELGDSALYFCASSAQTGGISPLHFGNGTRLTVT.

This clone appeared a single time. This chain links TRBV19 with TRBJ2-7; 11 bases agree with TRBD2. Germline loops: CDR1 LNHDA, CDR2 SQIVND (reference sequence). The ends lost 10 bases at V and 7 bases at J; junction bases unmatched: 12. This CDR3 comprises 14 residues. CDR3 sequence (DNA): TGTGCCACCTCTCGACTAGCGGGGAGTGGGGAGCAGTACTTC. It codes for CATSRLAGSGEQYF.

The V and J genes are TRBV28 and TRBJ1-5; D is ambiguous. This CDR3 has 12 amino acids. Germline V gives CDR1 MDHEN, CDR2 SYDVKM. The germline V and J ends were trimmed by 5 bases and 5 bases, with 7 bases remaining between them. CDR3 region: CASSEAYQPQHF. The CDR3 nucleotides are TGTGCCAGCAGTGAGGCATATCAGCCCCAGCATTTT.

The chain joins TRBV20-1 to TRBJ1-1; no clear D. Trimming took 1 base from V and 2 from J, leaving 2 bases between them. Germline loops: CDR1 DFQATT, CDR2 SNEGSKA (reference sequence). The CDR3 sequence is 11 residues long. Written as DNA, the CDR3 is TGCAGTGCTAGAGTTAACACTGAAGCTTTCTTT. Protein sequence: CSARVNTEAFF.

The chain recombines TRBV5-4 with TRBJ2-3; D may be TRBD1 or TRBD2 (5 bases each). The CDR3 consists of 14 residues. CDR1 SGHNT and CDR2 YYREEE come from the germline V gene (reference sequence). Deletions cut 0 bases from V and 2 bases from J, with 7 bases between. This CDR3 reads CASSLGDPTDTQYF. The CDR3 region has the DNA TGTGCCAGCAGCTTGGGGGACCCCACAGATACGCAGTATTTT.

This clone was observed a few times. The chain couples TRBV27 to TRBJ2-3; D perhaps matches TRBD2 (6 bases). This CDR3 contains 19 residues. The V end was cut by 2 bases, the J end by 0 bases, with 21 bases between. Germline assignment: CDR1 MNHEY and CDR2 SMNVEV (reference sequence). CDR3 in amino acids: CASSLGYAGLPISTDTQYF. The DNA for the CDR3 is TGTGCCAGCAGTTTAGGGTACGCGGGGCTCCCCATTAGCACAGATACGCAGTATTTT.

This clone showed up just once. The genes are TRBV5-1 and TRBJ2-3, with D perhaps matching TRBD2 (5 bases). The V gene lost 4 bases and the J gene lost 4 bases, with 16 bases spanning the gap. The CDR3 sequence is 15 residues long. Germline V gene lookup returns CDR1 SGHRS and CDR2 YFSETQ. The CDR3 DNA reads TGCGCCAGCAGCCTCCGAGGACTGATCGCAGATACGCAGTATTTT. Translated: CASSLRGLIADTQYF.

This clone appeared once. The V call is TRBV7-9, the J call TRBJ2-5; D remains unclear. The CDR3 spans 14 residues. Trimming took off 3 bases at V and 1 base at J, with 9 bases between the two ends. Germline CDR1 is SEHNR and CDR2 is FQNEAQ (reference sequence). In DNA, the CDR3 is TGTGCCAGCAGCTTGACCGGTCTCCAAGAGACCCAGTACTTC. Translated, it gives CASSLTGLQETQYF.

The chain uses TRBV6-5 and TRBJ1-2, with D possibly TRBD1 on 6 matching bases. V lost 2 bases and J lost 4, with 11 bases in between. Looked up from germline, CDR1 is MNHEY and CDR2 is SVGAGI. This CDR3 has 14 residues. In DNA form, the CDR3 reads TGTGCCAGCAGTTACCGACAGGCGACCTATGGCTACACCTTC. Translating gives CASSYRQATYGYTF.

This clone was found once. CDR3 protein: CASRLIVGNTEAFF. CDR3 sequence (DNA): TGTGCCAGCCGACTTATCGTAGGGAACACTGAAGCTTTCTTT. The chain combines TRBV27 with TRBJ1-1; D is undetermined. The CDR3 totals 14 residues. Trimming pared 8 bases from V and 1 base from J, leaving 14 bases between. Germline loops: CDR1 MNHEY, CDR2 SMNVEV (reference sequence).

The chain links TRBV4-3 to TRBJ1-1; D call uncertain. The CDR3 consists of 18 residues. Trimming cost V 0 bases and J 0 bases, with 17 bases left between them. Germline assignment: CDR1 LGHNA and CDR2 YSLEER. CDR3 sequence reads: CASSQDPIGSLMNTEAFF. Here the CDR3 DNA reads TGCGCCAGCAGCCAAGATCCAATAGGCTCCCTAATGAACACTGAAGCTTTCTTT.

CDR3 residues: CSVVAGDTQYF. CDR3 coding DNA: TGCAGCGTTGTAGCGGGAGATACGCAGTATTTT. The chain recombines TRBV29-1 with TRBJ2-3; 7 bases agree with TRBD2. CDR1 and CDR2 (germline): SQVTM, ANQGSEA. This CDR3 has 11 amino acids. After removal of 4 bases from V and 5 bases from J, the junction contained 0 bases not matched to a gene.

This rearrangement joins TRBV27 to TRBJ1-1; no reliable D call. With 3 bases removed from V and 0 bases from J, the gap between germline ends came to 14 bases. Germline CDR1 reads MNHEY; CDR2 reads SMNVEV (reference sequence). The length of the CDR3 is 16 residues. DNA for the CDR3: TGTGCCAGCAGTTTTGGTCAGGACCTCATGAACACTGAAGCTTTCTTT. Protein product: CASSFGQDLMNTEAFF.

The rearrangement links TRBV30 to TRBJ2-7, with D perhaps TRBD2 (6 bases). V was cut by 4 bases and J by 2 bases, with 18 bases left in between. The germline V gene has CDR1 GTSNPN and CDR2 SVGIG (reference sequence). This CDR3 is 15 amino acids long. The CDR3 sequence is CAWKPGGASPYEQYF. The CDR3 DNA is TGTGCCTGGAAGCCCGGAGGGGCTAGTCCCTACGAGCAGTACTTC.

The chain links TRBV5-6 to TRBJ2-5; weak D call: TRBD2 (7 bases). V was pared by 3 bases and J by 6 bases, with 12 bases between. There are 13 residues in the CDR3. The V gene's germline CDR1 is SGHDT and CDR2 YYEEEE. The CDR3 sequence: CASSWAGGQTQYF. The DNA of the CDR3 is TGTGCCAGCAGCTGGGCCGGGGGGCAGACCCAGTACTTC.

The chain links TRBV7-9 to TRBJ2-3, with 10 bases identical to TRBD2. Per germline, CDR1 SEHNR and CDR2 FQNEAQ (reference sequence). This CDR3 has 14 amino acids. V was clipped by 4 bases and J by 6 bases; unmatched bases: 4. The CDR3 region has the DNA TGTGCCAGCAGCTCTCCGGGACTAGCGGATACGCAGTATTTT. Protein: CASSSPGLADTQYF.

The chain combines TRBV13 with TRBJ2-3; weak D call: TRBD2 (5 bases). V was trimmed by 0 bases and J by 3 bases, leaving 7 bases between them. CDR1 and CDR2 (germline): PRHDT, FYEKMQ (reference sequence). The CDR3 is 14 residues long. For the CDR3, the DNA is TGTGCCAGCAGCTTAGGCGAGGGAACAGATACGCAGTATTTT. Its protein product is CASSLGEGTDTQYF.

The chain links TRBV28 to TRBJ1-4, with TRBD1 matching 8 bases. The CDR3 runs to 15 residues. J was trimmed by 7 bases and V by 6 bases; bases with no gene match: 10. Germline assignment: CDR1 MDHEN and CDR2 SYDVKM. The CDR3 spells CASSSPGGVGEKLFF. CDR3 in DNA: TGTGCCAGCAGCAGTCCAGGGGGCGTGGGTGAAAAACTGTTTTTT. Filled out from reference TRBV28 and TRBJ1-4, the complete variable domain reads DVKVTQSSRYLVKRTGEKVFLECVQDMDHENMFWYRQDPGLGLRLIYFSYDVKMKEKGDIPEGYSVSREKKERFSLILESASTNQTSMYLCASSSPGGVGEKLFFGSGTQLSVL.

DNA for the CDR3: TGTGCCAGCAGCTTACGGGGCCCCTACGAGCAGTACTTC. It is translated as CASSLRGPYEQYF. The chain couples TRBV7-3 to TRBJ2-7; D is possibly TRBD1 or TRBD2 (5 bases each). CDR1 and CDR2 from the germline V gene are SGHTA and FQGTGA. Deletions cut 2 bases from V and 2 bases from J, with 7 bases between. This CDR3 spans 13 amino acids. Variable domain in full (rest from reference TRBV7-3 and TRBJ2-7): GAGVSQTPSNKVTEKGKYVELRCDPISGHTALYWYRQSLGQGPEFLIYFQGTGAADDSGLPNDRFFAVRPEGSVSTLKIQRTERGDSAVYLCASSLRGPYEQYFGPGTRLTVT.

The chain has TRBV28 and TRBJ1-5; D unresolved. This CDR3 region has 15 residues. Germline CDR1 MDHEN, CDR2 SYDVKM. Deletions cut 0 bases from V and 0 bases from J, with 6 bases between. CDR3 in DNA: TGTGCCAGCAGTTTATGGCTGGTTAGCAATCAGCCCCAGCATTTT. The encoded protein is CASSLWLVSNQPQHF.

The chain carries TRBV6-5 and TRBJ1-1; D is ambiguous. This CDR3 is 14 amino acids long. Germline values: CDR1 MNHEY, CDR2 SVGAGI. Trimming shortened V by 3 bases and J by 4 bases, and 12 bases separated the two germline ends. This chain's CDR3 is CASSYSEGPTEAFF. The DNA of the CDR3 is TGTGCCAGCAGTTATAGTGAGGGTCCCACTGAAGCTTTCTTT.

The gene calls are TRBV2 and TRBJ1-1; D unclear. V gave up 4 bases and J gave up 0 bases, with 9 bases separating them. CDR3 length equals 14 residues. Germline loops: CDR1 SNHLY, CDR2 FYNNEI. The CDR3 DNA reads TGTGCCAGCAGTGTAAAGTCCTTGAACACTGAAGCTTTCTTT. The encoded protein is CASSVKSLNTEAFF.